This record concerns one T cell receptor (beta chain) sequence. Its antigen is not identified. The data derive from a study of T cell responses to AZD1222 COVID-19 vaccine. TCRdb's table, derived via immunoSEQ multiplex PCR, lists solely in-frame clones and lacks some. The sample records around 160,000 clones, approximately 90% being singletons. Study-wide points: Repertoire samples came only from after the peak T cell response. Along spike, vaccine-associated CD4 TCRs were found throughout, with dominance at 160-218 and 743-854.

The sequences come from peripheral blood, collected on day 0 of MenACWY control vaccination. This sequence originates from an adult in good health.

The CDR3 loop reads CASSEVDTGELFF. For the CDR3, the DNA is TGTGCCAGCAGTGAAGTTGACACCGGGGAGCTGTTTTTT. V usage is TRBV6-4 and J usage is TRBJ2-2; no clear D gene. V dropped 3 bases and J dropped 3 bases, with 5 bases sitting between them. The CDR3 spans 13 residues. Germline V lookup: CDR1 MRHNA, CDR2 SNTAGT.